The 2 T cell receptor beta chains reported below all come from one sample, sequenced in a study of cytomegalovirus exposure and HLA in healthy donors. The primer mix had 60 Vbeta and 13 Jbeta primers. Profiling relied on immunoSEQ multiplex PCR, and the TCRdb table lists in-frame clones only, not all of them. The data show 85,000 to 130,000 clones, more than 75% seen once. The sample was PBMCs. The receptors originated from a woman between 45 and 65 years old in good health and CMV-seropositive.

This clone was counted once. V usage is TRBV10-1 and J usage is TRBJ2-7; TRBD1 is a possible D gene (6 bases). V gave up 5 bases and J gave up 0 bases, with 14 bases separating them. Germline V gives CDR1 WNHNN, CDR2 SYGVQD (reference sequence). The CDR3 contains 15 residues. The CDR3 region is CASSPGQGLSYEQYF. DNA for the CDR3: TGCGCCAGCAGTCCGGGACAAGGCCTCTCCTACGAGCAGTACTTC.

V and J are TRBV27 and TRBJ2-5; weak D call: TRBD2 (5 bases). CDR3 length equals 13 residues. Per the germline V gene, CDR1 is MNHEY and CDR2 is SMNVEV (reference sequence). The V end was cut by 0 bases, the J end by 11 bases, with 13 bases between. CDR3 protein: CASSLSRAREQYF. The CDR3 nucleotides are TGTGCCAGCAGTTTATCTCGAGCGAGGGAGCAGTACTTC.